The 26 T cell receptor beta chains given below trace back to one sample, sequenced in a study of a mutant IDH1 vaccine in newly diagnosed glioma. The time point here: baseline, week 1 (first vaccination visit). Treatment given: pre-vaccination baseline after standard-of-care therapy. This table comes from immunoSEQ multiplex PCR, and its TCRdb copy is limited to in-frame clones, with some not included. The table shows 70,000 to 95,000 clones, with over 70% occurring only once. This specimen consisted of PBMCs, obtained from a glioma patient treated with radiotherapy, temozolomide or both. These receptors all come from a middle-aged man with glioma. Some clones in this sample may be carry-over from other donors' samples.

The J gene is TRBJ2-1, the V gene TRBV7-9; TRBD2 might be the D (6 bases). This CDR3 is 16 amino acids long. Per germline, CDR1 SEHNR and CDR2 FQNEAQ (reference sequence). V was cut by 2 bases and J by 3 bases, with 14 bases left in between. The CDR3 coding sequence is TGTGCCAGCAGCTTACGGCAGGGACTCAGCTACAATGAGCAGTTCTTC. Translating it yields CASSLRQGLSYNEQFF.

This clone was seen a single time. The chain combines TRBV5-1 with TRBJ1-1, with 8 nucleotides matching TRBD1. The CDR3 has 15 residues. Germline loops: CDR1 SGHRS, CDR2 YFSETQ. The V gene end was trimmed by 1 base and the J gene end by 2 bases; junction bases not matched to a gene: 4. The CDR3 here is CASSLTQGGNTEAFF. As DNA, the CDR3 is TGCGCCAGCAGCTTGACACAGGGGGGAAACACTGAAGCTTTCTTT. Filled out from reference TRBV5-1 and TRBJ1-1, the complete variable domain reads KAGVTQTPRYLIKTRGQQVTLSCSPISGHRSVSWYQQTPGQGLQFLFEYFSETQRNKGNFPGRFSGRQFSNSRSEMNVSTLELGDSALYLCASSLTQGGNTEAFFGQGTRLTVV.

V gene TRBV19 combines with J gene TRBJ1-5; no firm D call. The CDR3 contains 15 residues. The V gene's germline CDR1 is LNHDA and CDR2 SQIVND (reference sequence). V gave up 4 bases and J gave up 0 bases, with 10 bases separating them. CDR3 nucleotides: TGTGCCAGTAGTAAAGAGAGGTATAGCAATCAGCCCCAGCATTTT. Translation gives CASSKERYSNQPQHF.

The chain couples TRBV7-9 to TRBJ1-3; 8 bases are a match to TRBD1. The CDR3 runs 15 residues. Germline CDR1 is SEHNR and CDR2 is FQNEAQ (reference sequence). Trimming removed 4 bases from V and 4 bases from J; junction bases left unmatched: 6. The DNA for the CDR3 is TGTGCCAGCAGCTACACCTGGACAGGGGGAAACACCATATATTTT. It specifies CASSYTWTGGNTIYF.

The chain carries TRBV10-2 and TRBJ2-7, with 9 bases aligning to TRBD1. The CDR3 runs to 14 residues. Unmatched junction bases numbered 13, after V lost 9 bases and J lost 7 bases. Germline V gives CDR1 WSHSY, CDR2 SAAADI. This chain's CDR3 is CASSGTGSWWEQYF. The CDR3 DNA reads as TGCGCCAGTTCGGGGACAGGGAGTTGGTGGGAGCAGTACTTC.

This chain uses TRBV14 with TRBJ2-5; D perhaps matches TRBD2 (6 bases). The germline V and J ends were trimmed by 2 bases and 5 bases, with 21 bases remaining between them. Germline CDR1 reads SGHDN; CDR2 reads FVKESK. The CDR3 loop spans 17 amino acids. The CDR3 loop is CASSQRGTPFGRETQYF. The CDR3 bases are TGTGCCAGCAGCCAACGCGGGACCCCCTTTGGTAGGGAGACCCAGTACTTC.

The V gene is TRBV29-1, the J gene TRBJ1-2; D perhaps matches TRBD1 (5 bases). The germline V gene has CDR1 SQVTM and CDR2 ANQGSEA. V was shortened by 5 bases and J by 7 bases, with 17 bases between the two germline ends. The CDR3 runs to 13 residues. CDR3 in amino acids: CSVLPGGGRGYTF. CDR3 bases: TGCAGCGTTCTTCCGGGGGGAGGTCGTGGCTACACCTTC.

This chain uses TRBV5-1 with TRBJ1-6, with 7 bases aligning to TRBD1. The V segment lost 3 bases and the J segment 0 bases; nucleotides outside the gene matches: 9. The length of the CDR3 is 18 residues. CDR1 is SGHRS and CDR2 is YFSETQ in the germline V gene. The CDR3 reads CASSYSDRSSSYNSPLHF. Here the CDR3 DNA reads TGCGCCAGCAGCTACTCGGACAGGTCGAGCTCCTATAATTCACCCCTCCACTTT.

The chain links TRBV29-1 to TRBJ1-2, with 8 bases fitting TRBD1. The length of the CDR3 is 13 residues. With V trimmed by 4 bases and J by 4 bases, 5 bases remained unmatched. From germline, CDR1 is SQVTM and CDR2 ANQGSEA. CDR3 sequence (DNA): TGCAGCGTTGCAGGGGGCGCGGGCTATGGCTACACCTTC. Translated: CSVAGGAGYGYTF.

The CDR3 sequence is CASSYGGSDTGELFF. The CDR3, as DNA: TGTGCCAGCAGTTACGGGGGCTCGGACACCGGGGAGCTGTTTTTT. V is TRBV6-5 and J is TRBJ2-2; maybe TRBD1 (6 bases). Trimming removed 2 bases from V and 3 bases from J, with 10 bases in between. Germline CDR1 is MNHEY and CDR2 is SVGAGI. This CDR3 spans 15 amino acids.

The chain links TRBV9 to TRBJ2-7; 9 nucleotides agree with TRBD1. The V and J ends lost 2 bases and 6 bases, in that order; junction bases with no gene match: 6. From germline, CDR1 is SGDLS and CDR2 YYNGEE. The CDR3 runs to 14 residues. Here the CDR3 reads CASSVRTGASEQYF. CDR3 nucleotide sequence: TGTGCCAGCAGCGTTCGGACAGGGGCCAGCGAGCAGTACTTC.

The chain has TRBV7-2 and TRBJ1-1; D is uncertain. The V gene lost 5 bases and the J gene lost 5 bases, with 9 bases spanning the gap. CDR3 length: 12 residues. Germline V gene sequence: CDR1 SGHTA, CDR2 FQGNSA. The CDR3 sequence: CASSPGMTEAFF. The CDR3 DNA reads TGTGCCAGCAGCCCAGGAATGACTGAAGCTTTCTTT.

This chain uses TRBV5-1 with TRBJ1-4; possibly TRBD1 for D (5 bases). The CDR3 runs to 16 residues. Germline CDR1 and CDR2: SGHRS and YFSETQ. The germline V and J ends were trimmed by 1 base and 4 bases, with 14 bases remaining between them. In DNA form, the CDR3 reads TGCGCCAGCAGCTTGTGGTACGGGGGGGATAATGAAAAACTGTTTTTT. This sequence encodes CASSLWYGGDNEKLFF.

The chain carries TRBV27 and TRBJ1-2; D gene unclear. Germline CDR1 and CDR2: MNHEY and SMNVEV (reference sequence). Trimming stripped 0 bases from V and 4 bases from J, with 12 bases between. The CDR3 runs to 15 residues. Here the CDR3 DNA reads TGTGCCAGCAGTTTATCTTACGGCGAACCCTATGGCTACACCTTC. It is translated as CASSLSYGEPYGYTF.

The rearrangement joins TRBV18 to TRBJ1-2; 8 bases align to TRBD1. The CDR3 contains 18 residues. V shed 1 base, J shed 5 bases, and the junction held 15 bases outside the gene matches. Germline-derived CDR1 and CDR2 are KGHSH and LQKENI. The CDR3, as DNA: TGTGCCAGCTCACCACGACCTCCCGGACAGGGCGGGGGATATGGCTACACCTTC. This codes for CASSPRPPGQGGGYGYTF.

CDR3 DNA: TGTGCCAGCAGTTACTCGAGTCAAGGATACACCATATATTTT. This sequence encodes CASSYSSQGYTIYF. The chain employs TRBV6-5 and TRBJ1-3; D gene ambiguous. The CDR3 contains 14 residues. Germline V CDR1 and CDR2: MNHEY, SVGAGI. The germline V and J ends were trimmed by 0 bases and 8 bases, with 11 bases remaining between them.

The rearrangement links TRBV5-6 to TRBJ1-2; D is ambiguous. The CDR3 loop spans 13 amino acids. Trimming removed 0 bases at V and 4 bases at J, with 7 bases between. Germline-derived CDR1 and CDR2 are SGHDT and YYEEEE. CDR3 in DNA: TGTGCCAGCAGCTTGGTAAGAGGCTATGGCTACACCTTC. The encoded protein is CASSLVRGYGYTF.

This clone appeared a few times. The chain employs TRBV6-5 and TRBJ1-5, with unresolved D. V dropped 5 bases and J dropped 5 bases, with 7 bases sitting between them. Per the germline V gene, CDR1 is MNHEY and CDR2 is SVGAGI. The CDR3 extends over 12 amino acids. The CDR3 spells CASSRPDQPQHF. The CDR3 nucleotides are TGTGCCAGCAGTCGACCTGATCAGCCCCAGCATTTT.

In its sample, this clone was seen a few times. This chain joins TRBV18 and TRBJ1-6; D is unresolved. V was trimmed by 2 bases and J by 7 bases, leaving 9 bases between them. Germline lookup yields CDR1 KGHSH and CDR2 LQKENI. The CDR3 extends over 14 amino acids. The CDR3 loop is CASSPGSGNSPLHF. CDR3 coding DNA: TGTGCCAGCTCACCAGGGTCTGGCAATTCACCCCTCCACTTT. Based on the CDR3 plus reference TRBV18 and TRBJ1-6, the full variable domain is NAGVMQNPRHLVRRRGQEARLRCSPMKGHSHVYWYRQLPEEGLKFMVYLQKENIIDESGMPKERFSAEFPKEGPSILRIQQVVRGDSAAYFCASSPGSGNSPLHFGNGTRLTVT.

The gene calls are TRBV29-1 and TRBJ2-3; 14 bases are shared with TRBD2. The J segment lost 6 bases and the V segment lost 7 bases, leaving 27 bases of the junction unmatched. The CDR3 length is 21 residues. Per germline, CDR1 SQVTM and CDR2 ANQGSEA. CDR3 sequence: CSAETSGGAYSAGRSEDTQYF. CDR3 nucleotide sequence: TGCAGCGCCGAGACTAGCGGGGGGGCCTATTCCGCCGGGCGATCCGAGGATACGCAGTATTTT.

This clone was observed once. Its ends do not fully match the called genes, so a read error is possible. CDR3 in DNA: TGTGCCAGCACCGTAGGACTAGCGGGGGATACGCAGTATTTT. Translated: CASTVGLAGDTQYF. The chain joins TRBV9 to TRBJ2-3; the match to TRBD2 covers 12 bases. The CDR3 length is 14 residues. Germline loops: CDR1 SGDLS, CDR2 YYNGEE.

The rearrangement joins TRBV30 to TRBJ1-1, with D unresolved. V was trimmed by 1 base and J by 0 bases, leaving 9 bases between them. Germline V CDR1 and CDR2: GTSNPN, SVGIG (reference sequence). The CDR3 consists of 14 residues. CDR3 protein: CAWSDARLNTEAFF. CDR3 sequence (DNA): TGTGCCTGGAGTGACGCCCGACTGAACACTGAAGCTTTCTTT.

The chain has TRBV7-2 and TRBJ2-1; the D gene could be TRBD1 or TRBD2 (5 bases each). The CDR3 has 13 residues. V lost 2 bases, J lost 8 bases, and 10 bases lay in between. CDR1 and CDR2 (germline): SGHTA, FQGNSA. The CDR3 loop is CASSLLRDHEQFF. CDR3 coding DNA: TGTGCCAGCAGCTTACTCAGGGACCATGAGCAGTTCTTC.

The gene calls are TRBV7-2 and TRBJ1-1; tentatively, D is TRBD1 (5 bases). CDR3 size: 15 residues. V shed 5 bases and J shed 0 bases, with 13 bases lying between them. The germline gives CDR1 SGHTA, CDR2 FQGNSA. CDR3 DNA: TGTGCCAGCAGCAAATCGGGGGGGATGAACACTGAAGCTTTCTTT. This sequence encodes CASSKSGGMNTEAFF.

CDR3 in amino acids: CASSPHRALLDPMNTEAFF. The CDR3 DNA reads as TGTGCCAGCAGTCCACACCGGGCTCTGCTTGACCCTATGAACACTGAAGCTTTCTTT. The chain employs TRBV27 and TRBJ1-1, with no clear D. Trimming removed 5 bases at V and 0 bases at J, with 25 bases between. Germline loops: CDR1 MNHEY, CDR2 SMNVEV (reference sequence). CDR3 size: 19 residues.

The chain joins TRBV7-9 to TRBJ2-3; the D gene is possibly TRBD2 (7 bases). The V end lost 6 bases, the J end lost 6 bases, and 19 bases lay between the germline ends. There are 15 residues in the CDR3. Germline V gives CDR1 SEHNR, CDR2 FQNEAQ (reference sequence). CDR3 bases: TGTGCCAGCAGTACTAAGCGGAGGGGGGGGGATACGCAGTATTTT. It specifies CASSTKRRGGDTQYF.